This passage covers 8 T cell receptor beta chains from one sample sequenced in a study of cytomegalovirus exposure and HLA in healthy donors. This PCR relied on a set of 60 Vbeta primers and 13 Jbeta primers. Some clones are missing from TCRdb's copy, which holds only in-frame ones; the method was immunoSEQ multiplex PCR. The top ten hold 9% to 10% of the sample, which has about 120,000 clones, around 63% seen once. Material: PBMCs. All receptors derive from a man aged 35 to 55 in good health and CMV-seropositive.

In its sample, this clone was seen a few times. This chain connects TRBV7-9 to TRBJ1-2, with TRBD1 matching 7 bases. CDR1 SEHNR and CDR2 FQNEAQ come from the germline V gene (reference sequence). The CDR3 contains 15 residues. V trimming: 5 bases; J trimming: 4 bases; junction bases outside the gene matches: 10. CDR3 bases: TGTGCCAGCAGCACCCAGGGGGACGGCGGCTATGGCTACACCTTC. The encoded protein is CASSTQGDGGYGYTF.

V usage is TRBV5-4 and J usage is TRBJ2-1; 14 nucleotides match TRBD2. The J segment lost 1 base and the V segment lost 4 bases, leaving 4 bases of the junction unmatched. The germline gives CDR1 SGHNT, CDR2 YYREEE (reference sequence). The CDR3 runs 17 residues. The CDR3 sequence is CASSTGLAGASYNEQFF. The CDR3 coding sequence is TGTGCCAGCAGCACGGGACTAGCGGGAGCATCCTACAATGAGCAGTTCTTC. Full variable domain (rest looked up from reference TRBV5-4 and TRBJ2-1): ETGVTQSPTHLIKTRGQQVTLRCSSQSGHNTVSWYQQALGQGPQFIFQYYREEENGRGNFPPRFSGLQFPNYSSELNVNALELDDSALYLCASSTGLAGASYNEQFFGPGTRLTVL.

This clone was counted only a few times. The rearrangement joins TRBV28 to TRBJ1-5; TRBD1 matches 9 bases. From germline, CDR1 is MDHEN and CDR2 SYDVKM. Trimming removed 5 bases from V and 6 bases from J; junction bases left unmatched: 5. CDR3 length: 14 amino acids. The CDR3 DNA reads TGTGCCAGCAGTCCGGGACAGGGCACTCAGCCCCAGCATTTT. Protein sequence: CASSPGQGTQPQHF.

This clone showed up many times. The genes are TRBV19 and TRBJ2-5, with 11 bases fitting TRBD2. Trimming at V came to 5 bases and at J to 9 bases, leaving 17 bases not matched to a gene. The CDR3 runs 17 residues. From germline, CDR1 is LNHDA and CDR2 SQIVND (reference sequence). Here the CDR3 reads CASSHLAGGGAVQAQYF. The CDR3 DNA is TGTGCCAGTAGTCATTTAGCGGGAGGGGGTGCGGTTCAGGCCCAGTACTTC.

This clone was seen just once. V gene TRBV19 combines with J gene TRBJ2-1; D might be TRBD2 (6 bases). Germline loops: CDR1 LNHDA, CDR2 SQIVND (reference sequence). V lost 0 bases, J lost 4 bases, and 13 bases lay in between. This CDR3 region has 16 residues. CDR3 bases: TGTGCCAGTAGTATAGAGGTAGCGGTAGTTTACAATGAGCAGTTCTTC. Protein sequence: CASSIEVAVVYNEQFF.

This sequence joins TRBV6-1 and TRBJ2-7; TRBD2 matches at 8 bases. The CDR3 length is 15 residues. The germline V gene encodes CDR1 MNHNS and CDR2 SASEGT. Trimming took 6 bases from V and 9 from J; bases not matched to a gene: 16. DNA for the CDR3: TGTGCCAGCAGGGCTCGGGAGGGCAGCTACGTAGGGCAGTACTTC. Translated, it gives CASRAREGSYVGQYF.

V usage is TRBV2 and J usage is TRBJ2-4; 7 nucleotides agree with TRBD2. Looked up from germline, CDR1 is SNHLY and CDR2 is FYNNEI. Trimming at V came to 4 bases and at J to 0 bases, leaving 12 bases not matched to a gene. The length of the CDR3 is 18 residues. As DNA, the CDR3 is TGTGCCAGCAGTGGTCCCCATACGGCGGGAGTAGCCAAAAACATTCAGTACTTC. This codes for CASSGPHTAGVAKNIQYF. Full variable domain (rest looked up from reference TRBV2 and TRBJ2-4): EPEVTQTPSHQVTQMGQEVILRCVPISNHLYFYWYRQILGQKVEFLVSFYNNEISEKSEIFDDQFSVERPDGSNFTLKIRSTKLEDSAMYFCASSGPHTAGVAKNIQYFGAGTRLSVL.

This clone showed up just a few times. The genes are TRBV7-2 and TRBJ2-7; 8 bases line up with TRBD1. Germline V gene sequence: CDR1 SGHTA, CDR2 FQGNSA. After removal of 5 bases from V and 3 bases from J, the junction contained 12 bases not matched to a gene. The length of the CDR3 is 16 residues. CDR3 DNA sequence: TGTGCCAGCAGCAAAACCGGGACAGGAGACCACTACGAGCAGTACTTC. Translation: CASSKTGTGDHYEQYF.